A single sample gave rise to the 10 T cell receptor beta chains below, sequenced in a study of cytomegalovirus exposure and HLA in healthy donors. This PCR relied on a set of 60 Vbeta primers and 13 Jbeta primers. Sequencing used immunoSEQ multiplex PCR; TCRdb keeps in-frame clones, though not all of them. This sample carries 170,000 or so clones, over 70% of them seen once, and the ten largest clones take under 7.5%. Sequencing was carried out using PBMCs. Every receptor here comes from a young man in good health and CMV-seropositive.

CDR3 nucleotide sequence: TGTGCCAGCAGCTTAGGTTTCTCAGTGGCTAGCGGAATTGAGACCCAGTACTTC. Translating it yields CASSLGFSVASGIETQYF. This chain links TRBV7-9 with TRBJ2-5; TRBD2 matches 7 bases. J gave up 5 bases and V 1 base, and 16 bases lay outside the gene matches. CDR3 size: 18 residues. Germline CDR1 and CDR2: SEHNR and FQNEAQ (reference sequence).

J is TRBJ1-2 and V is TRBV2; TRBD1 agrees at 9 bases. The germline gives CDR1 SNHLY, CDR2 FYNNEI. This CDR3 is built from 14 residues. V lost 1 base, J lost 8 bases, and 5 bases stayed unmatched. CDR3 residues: CASSEDRGPLGYTF. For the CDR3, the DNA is TGTGCCAGCAGTGAAGACAGGGGGCCGTTAGGCTACACCTTC.

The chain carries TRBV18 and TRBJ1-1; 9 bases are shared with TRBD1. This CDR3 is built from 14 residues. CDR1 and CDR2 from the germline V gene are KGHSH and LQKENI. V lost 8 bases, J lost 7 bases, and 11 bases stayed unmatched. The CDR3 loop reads CASQIDSTGGEAFF. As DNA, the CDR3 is TGTGCCAGCCAGATTGACTCGACAGGGGGTGAAGCTTTCTTT.

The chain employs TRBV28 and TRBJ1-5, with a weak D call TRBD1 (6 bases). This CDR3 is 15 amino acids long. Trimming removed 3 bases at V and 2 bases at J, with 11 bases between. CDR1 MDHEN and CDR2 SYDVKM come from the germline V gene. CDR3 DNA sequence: TGTGCCAGCAGTTTGGCAGGGGCCGGCAATCAGCCCCAGCATTTT. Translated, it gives CASSLAGAGNQPQHF.

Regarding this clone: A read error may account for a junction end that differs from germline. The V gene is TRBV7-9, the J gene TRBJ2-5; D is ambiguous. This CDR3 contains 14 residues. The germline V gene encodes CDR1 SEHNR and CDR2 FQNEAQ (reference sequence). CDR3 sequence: CSSSLGTARETQYF. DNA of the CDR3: TGTTCCAGCAGCTTAGGAACAGCCAGGGAGACCCAGTACTTC.

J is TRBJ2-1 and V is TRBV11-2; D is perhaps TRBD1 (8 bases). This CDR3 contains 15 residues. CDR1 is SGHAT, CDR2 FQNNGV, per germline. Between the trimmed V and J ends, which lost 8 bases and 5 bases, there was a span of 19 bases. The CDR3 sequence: CASGRARGQHNEQFF. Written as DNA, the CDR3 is TGTGCCAGCGGGAGGGCCAGGGGGCAACACAATGAGCAGTTCTTC. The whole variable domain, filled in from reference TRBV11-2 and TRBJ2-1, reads EAGVAQSPRYKIIEKRQSVAFWCNPISGHATLYWYQQILGQGPKLLIQFQNNGVVDDSQLPKDRFSAERLKGVDSTLKIQPAKLEDSAVYLCASGRARGQHNEQFFGPGTRLTVL.

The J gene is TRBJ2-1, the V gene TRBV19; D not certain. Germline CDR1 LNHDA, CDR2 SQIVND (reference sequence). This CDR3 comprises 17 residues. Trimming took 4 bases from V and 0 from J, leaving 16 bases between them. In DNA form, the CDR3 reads TGTGCCAGTAGTACCTTAGTGGGCGCGAGCTCCTACAATGAGCAGTTCTTC. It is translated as CASSTLVGASSYNEQFF.

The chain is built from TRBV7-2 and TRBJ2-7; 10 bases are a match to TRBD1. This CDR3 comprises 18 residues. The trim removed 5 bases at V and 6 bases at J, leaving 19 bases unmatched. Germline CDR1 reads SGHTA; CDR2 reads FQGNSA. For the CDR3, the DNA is TGTGCCAGCAGCCGAGGGGGGACAGGGGAAAAACGGGGGCTCGAGCAGTACTTC. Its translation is CASSRGGTGEKRGLEQYF.

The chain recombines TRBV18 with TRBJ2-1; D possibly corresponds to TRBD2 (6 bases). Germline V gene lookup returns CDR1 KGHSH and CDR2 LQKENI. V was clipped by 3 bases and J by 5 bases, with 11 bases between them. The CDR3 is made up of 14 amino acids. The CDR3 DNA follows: TGTGCCAGCTCACCGGGACTGTCCAACAATGAGCAGTTCTTC. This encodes CASSPGLSNNEQFF.

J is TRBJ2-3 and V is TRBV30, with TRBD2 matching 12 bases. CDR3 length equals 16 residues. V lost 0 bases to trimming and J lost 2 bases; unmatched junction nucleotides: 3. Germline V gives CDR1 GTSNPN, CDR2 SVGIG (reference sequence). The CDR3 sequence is CAWSVGLAGNTDTQYF. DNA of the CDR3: TGTGCCTGGAGTGTAGGACTAGCGGGAAACACAGATACGCAGTATTTT.